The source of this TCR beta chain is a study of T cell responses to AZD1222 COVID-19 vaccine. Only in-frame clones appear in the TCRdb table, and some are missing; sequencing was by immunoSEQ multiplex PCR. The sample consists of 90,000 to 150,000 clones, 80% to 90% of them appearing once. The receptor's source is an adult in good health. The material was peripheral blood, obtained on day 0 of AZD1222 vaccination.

The CDR3 loop reads CSASSGYENGYTF. CDR3 DNA sequence: TGCAGTGCTAGTTCAGGGTACGAAAATGGCTACACCTTC. The rearrangement joins TRBV20-1 to TRBJ1-2; perhaps TRBD1 as D (5 bases). Germline lookup yields CDR1 DFQATT and CDR2 SNEGSKA (reference sequence). Trimming cost V 3 bases and J 6 bases, with 14 bases left between them. The CDR3 is made up of 13 amino acids.